This record covers a single TCR beta chain. Its antigen is unknown. No quality values exist for individual bases; no much larger clone is one base distant. Genomic DNA was isolated using the Qiagen DNeasy kit from unsorted PBMCs as well as from negatively selected CD4+ and CD8+ fractions. Using primers that anneal to V and J segments, immunoSEQ multiplex PCR amplified the TCR beta CDR3 regions. A synthetic immune receptor repertoire was used to minimize amplification bias, and remaining bias was computationally removed after sequencing. The original methods were these. Repertoire diversity was quantified as the Shannon entropy index using custom Python scripts. The unsorted, CD4+ and CD8+ repertoires were each analyzed separately, with the exception of combined analyses, where CD4+ and CD8+ sequences were merged in silico. Clonal expansion was defined as at least a 2-fold frequency increase after treatment relative to C1D1, with a pseudocount of 0.5 for undetected baseline clones. Clones with 0 or 1 copy at C1D1 were classified as singleton clones, and clones with 2 or more copies were classified as non-singleton clones. Clones expanded in unsorted samples were labelled as CD4+, CD8+ or unknown by matching protein sequences in sorted samples from the same patient. Wilcoxon tests were applied to paired samples to test diversity changes from C1D1 to C4D1. TCRdb mirrors the immuneACCESS table, restricted to in-frame sequences. Some clones are absent from its copies; in checked studies, under half trace to an unresolved V gene, and the reason for the others is unknown. Clone size and V and J calls were adopted from that table, with D and trimming inferred from the DNA. For this sample there are 55,000 to 80,000 clones; 90% to 95% appear just once. The ten largest make up 8% of the sample.

Taken from cysteine to phenylalanine, the CDR3 has 15 residues. Only CDR3 DNA remains: 45 bases, in frame from the first base. CDR1 and CDR2 (MNHEY, SMNVEV) derive from the germline V gene (reference sequence). Trimmed from V: 3 bases; trimmed from J: 7 bases; junction bases lacking a gene match: 6. This record belongs to a study of PD-1 blockade in classical Hodgkin lymphoma (TCRdb year 2020). For the wider study: Nivolumab dosing was 3 mg/kg intravenously every 2 weeks, continuing until either disease progression or unacceptable toxicity. The study used CyTOF and TCR beta sequencing to define a peripheral blood immune signature of response to PD-1 blockade in classical Hodgkin lymphoma. Paper-wide results and their limitations: Patients starting nivolumab less than 1 year after ASCT had lower diversity and were excluded from later analyses to avoid confounding by immune reconstitution. The study covered only a single clinical trial cohort, and the causes of the repertoire differences, possibly disease activity or prior therapy, were still not defined. Baseline TCR diversity was reported to be lower in newly diagnosed patients than in healthy donors, and even lower in relapsed/refractory patients. By C4D1, a significant rise was seen in CD4+ TCR diversity but not in CD8+ TCR diversity (p=0.0027 vs p=0.16), and the rise was most apparent among complete responders (p=0.02). Baseline diversity similar to that of newly diagnosed patients was observed in trial patients achieving complete response, whereas significantly lower diversity was observed in partial responders and progressors.

The time point tag for this specimen amounts to: cycle 1 day 1 (C1D1), immediately before nivolumab initiation. All trial patients had relapsed after autologous stem cell transplantation, with cohorts A, B and C differing in prior brentuximab vedotin exposure. A total of more than 55 patients with relapsed/refractory classical Hodgkin lymphoma made up the trial cohort, and each patient's best overall response was complete response, partial response or progressive disease. In the multi-cohort phase II CheckMate 205 trial, trial patients received single-agent nivolumab. Best overall response was determined by an independent review committee according to the 2007 International Working Group response criteria. PBMCs from the trial were collected at three points: immediately before nivolumab initiation (C1D1), and during therapy at cycle 2 day 1 and cycle 4 day 1. Peripheral blood was collected in 8 mL Vacutainer Cell Preparation Tubes, from which PBMCs were isolated by centrifugation and then cryopreserved.

This receptor was obtained from a human donor with classical Hodgkin lymphoma. The chain was built from TRBV27 and TRBJ2-2; TRBD2 matches 9 bases in the middle. The source material was peripheral blood mononuclear cells (PBMCs), sampled at baseline. The CDR3 corresponds to CASSLIAGANGELFF. The DNA is TGTGCCAGCAGTTTGATAGCGGGGGCTAACGGGGAGCTGTTTTTT.